These T cell receptor beta chains were read from a single sample in a study of early T cells in non-severe SARS-CoV-2 infection. TCRdb reprocessed the 5' RACE reads with MiXCR, giving one entry per CDR3 protein. This table has about 100,000 distinct CDR3 sequences, roughly 13% appearing once. Sample: whole blood. The receptors derive from an adult who was a healthcare worker with PCR-confirmed SARS-CoV-2 infection or an uninfected control (not recorded which). The CDR3 runs from the conserved cysteine through the conserved F or W. A D gene is named only where the DNA matches it firmly. The size entry is marked missing in some rows and otherwise reads once, few, many or a size class.

clone size,V gene,D gene,J gene,CDR3 DNA,CDR3 protein
few,TRBV4-1,TRBD1,TRBJ2-7,TGCGCCAGCAGCCAAGTAGGGGACAGGGGGCTACGCGAGCAGTACTTC,CASSQVGDRGLREQYF
many,TRBV6-4,TRBD1,TRBJ1-1,TGTGCCAGCAAAATACAGGGGCAAGGATCCGAAGCTTTCTTT,CASKIQGQGSEAFF
many,TRBV18,.,TRBJ2-3,TGTGCCAGCTCACCTCGGACAGCCCTGGGAGATACGCAGTATTTT,CASSPRTALGDTQYF
many,TRBV20-1,.,TRBJ2-1,TGCAGTGCTGCCGCTTGGTGGGGGGCCTACAATGAGCAGTTCTTC,CSAAAWWGAYNEQFF
.,TRBV4-3,TRBD1,TRBJ2-2,TGCGCCAGCAGCCAAGAGCCCACGACGGCAGGGGGAACCGGGGAGCTGTTTTTT,CASSQEPTTAGGTGELFF
many,TRBV7-2,.,TRBJ2-3,TGTGCCAGCAGCATCCCCCGCCTAGCGACAGATACGCAGTATTTT,CASSIPRLATDTQYF
few,TRBV5-6,.,TRBJ1-4,TGTGCCAGCAGCTTCGCTACTCCACTCGGCGGGCTGTTTTTT,CASSFATPLGGLFF
.,TRBV7-9,.,TRBJ2-1,TGTGCCAGCAGCTTAGCCCGGGGGCCCTCCTACAATGAGCAGTTCTTC,CASSLARGPSYNEQFF
many,TRBV20-1,.,TRBJ2-3,TGCAGTGCTAGAGCCGGGCTAGGGTTGAGCACAGATACGCAGTATTTT,CSARAGLGLSTDTQYF
many,TRBV3-1,.,TRBJ2-7,TGTGCCAGCAGCCAAGGGAAGGTGTACTCCTACGAGCAGTACTTC,CASSQGKVYSYEQYF
.,TRBV7-8,TRBD2,TRBJ2-7,TGTGCCAGCAGCTTAGCTTCGGCGGGGGGGATCGCCTACGAGCAGTACTTC,CASSLASAGGIAYEQYF
many,TRBV11-2,.,TRBJ2-2,TGTGCCAGCAGCTTACCCGGGGAGCTGTTTTTT,CASSLPGELFF
few,TRBV29-1,.,TRBJ2-3,TGCAGCGTTGCAGGGTCAGATACGCAGTATTTT,CSVAGSDTQYF
many,TRBV4-2,.,TRBJ2-3,TGTGCCAGCAGCCTCGGGCCCCGCACAGATACGCAGTATTTT,CASSLGPRTDTQYF
many,TRBV20-1,TRBD2,TRBJ2-4,TGCAGTGCTAGATTAGCGGGGAGCATTCAGTACTTC,CSARLAGSIQYF
.,TRBV9,.,TRBJ1-6,TGTGCCAGCAGCGTAGGGGGACGATCACCCCTCCACTTT,CASSVGGRSPLHF
.,TRBV29-1,.,TRBJ2-3,TGCAGCGCTGGAGAGGCGCAGTATTTT,CSAGEAQYF
few,TRBV28,.,TRBJ2-1,TGTGCCAGCAGTTTCTCCCTTTCTGAGCAGTTCTTC,CASSFSLSEQFF
many,TRBV4-1,TRBD1,TRBJ1-1,TGCGCCAGCAGCCCGCCCCCGGGACAGGGATACACTGAAGCTTTCTTT,CASSPPPGQGYTEAFF
few,TRBV19,TRBD1,TRBJ2-7,TGTGCCAGTAAGGGGACAGCCGTCGGCGAGCAGTACTTC,CASKGTAVGEQYF
many,TRBV6-6,.,TRBJ2-3,TGTGCCAGCAGTCAACTCGAGGGACGGGGGCGAGTAAGCACAGATACGCAGTATTTT,CASSQLEGRGRVSTDTQYF
few,TRBV7-6,.,TRBJ2-5,TGTGCCAGCAGCTTAGGAGGCGGGAAACCATTCACCCAAGAGACCCAGTACTTC,CASSLGGGKPFTQETQYF
few,TRBV7-3,TRBD1,TRBJ2-2,TGTGCCAGCAGCGAAAAGGACAGGCCGAACACCGGGGAGCTGTTTTTT,CASSEKDRPNTGELFF
many,TRBV28,.,TRBJ1-6,TGTGCCAGCACCCAATACTCCGGGACCTCGAATAATTCACCCCTCCACTTT,CASTQYSGTSNNSPLHF
many,TRBV18,.,TRBJ2-5,TGTGCCAGCTCACCACGCGGTCTGGAGACCCAGTACTTC,CASSPRGLETQYF
many,TRBV6-5,.,TRBJ1-5,TGTGCCAGCAGTACCGCCCGCCGGACAGATAGCAATCAGCCCCAGCATTTT,CASSTARRTDSNQPQHF
.,TRBV7-9,TRBD1,TRBJ2-1,TGTGCCAGCAGTAACAGGGGGTCCGAGCAGTTCTTC,CASSNRGSEQFF
.,TRBV29-1,.,TRBJ2-4,TGCAGCTTCCTTTGTGGGGACTTAGCCAAAAACATTCAGTACTTC,CSFLCGDLAKNIQYF
few,TRBV4-1,.,TRBJ1-1,TGCGCCAGCAGCCAAGGGCCCGGACGGCTCACTGAAGCTTTCTTT,CASSQGPGRLTEAFF
many,TRBV28,.,TRBJ1-1,TGTGCCAGCAGTTTGAAAAGGAGAGACACTGAAGCTTTCTTT,CASSLKRRDTEAFF
many,TRBV20-1,TRBD1,TRBJ1-2,TGCAGTGCTAGAGATGGAGGGACAGGAGAGAACTATGGCTACACCTTC,CSARDGGTGENYGYTF
few,TRBV7-9,.,TRBJ2-7,TGTGCCAGCAGCCTTGGCGGGGGCGCGGACGAGCAGTACTTC,CASSLGGGADEQYF
many,TRBV12-3/TRBV12-4,.,TRBJ2-4,TGTGCCAGCAGAGTTACCGGGACGGAGAAAAACATTCAGTACTTC,CASRVTGTEKNIQYF